Listed below are T cell receptor beta chains from one sample, sequenced in a study of blood T cell repertoires in COVID-19. TCRdb keeps only in-frame clones here, not all; method: immunoSEQ multiplex PCR. The sample contains fewer than 500,000 clones, approximately 90% of which appear only once. Material: peripheral blood. All receptors derive from a woman aged 25 to 39 with acute or convalescent COVID-19. The CDR3 runs from the conserved cysteine through the conserved F or W. The order of the fields is V gene, CDR3 length, clone size, D gene, J gene, CDR3 DNA, CDR3 protein. A D gene is named only where the DNA matches it firmly. Size is stated for part of the rows, as once, few or many counts, or as a class when the clone is expanded.

TRBV4-1,16,once,NA,TRBJ1-2,TGCGCCAGCAGCCAAGCCCCCCCAGGGCATTCTAATAGCTACACCTTC,CASSQAPPGHSNSYTF
TRBV6-5,15,NA,NA,TRBJ2-7,TGTGCCAGCAGTTCCCAGGCCCAGTTAATGTACGAGCAGTACTTC,CASSSQAQLMYEQYF
TRBV5-1,12,NA,TRBD2,TRBJ2-1,TGCGCCAGCAGCCCCGGTGGACTAGCTTTGTTCTTC,CASSPGGLALFF
TRBV29-1,14,NA,NA,TRBJ2-3,TGCAGCGTTAAGGGGCTAGTGGGTACAGATACGCAGTATTTT,CSVKGLVGTDTQYF
TRBV5-1,12,NA,NA,TRBJ2-3,TGCGCCAGCAGCTACTTTTCAGATACGCAGTATTTT,CASSYFSDTQYF
TRBV11-2,13,NA,NA,TRBJ2-3,TGTGCCAGCAGCTTAGTTCGGGGAGATACGCAGTATTTT,CASSLVRGDTQYF
TRBV5-4,15,NA,TRBD1,TRBJ1-1,TGTGCCAGCAGCCGAGGGGACAGAGGGGCCACTGAAGCTTTCTTT,CASSRGDRGATEAFF
TRBV4-1,15,NA,TRBD2,TRBJ2-7,TGCGCCAGCAGCCAAGTCCCGGGGGGGGGCGGCGAGCAGTACTTC,CASSQVPGGGGEQYF
TRBV12-3/TRBV12-4,12,NA,NA,TRBJ1-2,TGTGCCAGCAGTTTAGGTAGGGGCGGCTACACCTTC,CASSLGRGGYTF
TRBV19,13,NA,NA,TRBJ2-1,TGTGCCAGTAGTCGGGTCGTGGGTACTGAGCAGTTCTTC,CASSRVVGTEQFF
TRBV28,15,NA,NA,TRBJ1-5,TGTGCCAGCAGTCTCACTCGACAGTCCAATCAGCCCCAGCATTTT,CASSLTRQSNQPQHF
TRBV5-6,15,NA,TRBD2,TRBJ2-4,TGTGCCAGCAGCTGGGGAGGGGTTGAAGAAAACATTCAGTACTTC,CASSWGGVEENIQYF
TRBV6-5,15,NA,NA,TRBJ2-1,TGTGCCAGCAGTTACTCCGGGGGGCGAAGCGATGAGCAGTTCTTC,CASSYSGGRSDEQFF
TRBV9,14,NA,NA,TRBJ2-1,TGTGCCAGCAGCGTTGCGGAAATCTACAATGAGCAGTTCTTC,CASSVAEIYNEQFF
TRBV20-1,15,NA,TRBD2,TRBJ2-3,TGCAGTGCTATTGAGCTAGCGGGGGGCAGAGATACGCAGTATTTT,CSAIELAGGRDTQYF
TRBV7-6,16,NA,TRBD2,TRBJ2-3,TGTGCCAGCAGCCAAGGGACTAGCGGGGGACGAGATACGCAGTATTTT,CASSQGTSGGRDTQYF
TRBV2,15,NA,TRBD1,TRBJ1-2,TGTGCCAGCAGCGGAGGGGGCGCCTTTAACTATGGCTACACCTTC,CASSGGGAFNYGYTF
TRBV6-2/TRBV6-3,16,NA,NA,TRBJ2-7,TGTGCCAGCAGTTCCATCAGGGGCCCGCTCCCCTACGAGCAGTACTTC,CASSSIRGPLPYEQYF
TRBV6-1,15,NA,NA,TRBJ2-3,TGTGCCAGCAGTGATTGGCGGGGCTACACAGATACGCAGTATTTT,CASSDWRGYTDTQYF
TRBV7-6,16,NA,NA,TRBJ1-6,TGTGCCAGCAGCTTAGCACAGCCAGGGATTAATTCACCCCTCCACTTT,CASSLAQPGINSPLHF
TRBV11-1,16,NA,NA,TRBJ2-4,TGTGCCAGCAGCTTAAGATCGGTTGAAGCCAAAAACATTCAGTACTTC,CASSLRSVEAKNIQYF
TRBV28,16,NA,TRBD1,TRBJ1-5,TGTGCCAGCAGTTCCCTCGGACAGGGCGGGAATCAGCCCCAGCATTTT,CASSSLGQGGNQPQHF
TRBV19,15,NA,NA,TRBJ2-2,TGTGCCAGTAGTATCGGTCCGATGTACACCGGGGAGCTGTTTTTT,CASSIGPMYTGELFF
TRBV7-3,15,NA,NA,TRBJ2-1,TGTGCCAGCAGCTTATTCGGGGGCTCCTACAATGAGCAGTTCTTC,CASSLFGGSYNEQFF
TRBV6-1,15,NA,NA,TRBJ2-7,TGTGCCAGCAGTGAAGCCCCACCTGGGGAGTACGAGCAGTACTTC,CASSEAPPGEYEQYF
TRBV3-1/TRBV3-2,15,NA,NA,TRBJ1-6,TGTGCCAGCAGCCAAGGGGGGGGAAGAGATTCACCCCTCCACTTT,CASSQGGGRDSPLHF
TRBV5-4,13,NA,NA,TRBJ1-5,TGTGCCAGCAGCTTGGACCCAGGTCAGCCCCAGCATTTT,CASSLDPGQPQHF
TRBV5-1,15,few,NA,TRBJ1-1,TGCGCCAGCAGCTTGGTGTTGCCCCAGGGAACTGAAGCTTTCTTT,CASSLVLPQGTEAFF
TRBV7-6,16,NA,NA,TRBJ2-2,TGTGCCAGCAGCTTAGTTTCACAGGGCAACACCGGGGAGCTGTTTTTT,CASSLVSQGNTGELFF
TRBV7-9,15,NA,NA,TRBJ2-1,TGTGCCAGCAGCCACAGGGGGGGGGCGTACAATGAGCAGTTCTTC,CASSHRGGAYNEQFF
TRBV24-1,14,NA,NA,TRBJ2-2,TGTGCCACCAGTGATTATAAGAACACCGGGGAGCTGTTTTTT,CATSDYKNTGELFF
TRBV10-3,14,NA,NA,TRBJ2-3,TGTGCCAGTTTCAGGGGTTGGGGCACAGATACGCAGTATTTT,CASFRGWGTDTQYF
TRBV30,14,once,TRBD1,TRBJ1-5,TGTGCCTGGAGTGATCAGGGGGCCGGTCAGCCCCAGCATTTT,CAWSDQGAGQPQHF
TRBV6-5,15,NA,TRBD2,TRBJ2-1,TGTGCCAGCACACGGGGGAGCGGGGGGGCATATGAGCAGTTCTTC,CASTRGSGGAYEQFF
TRBV18,15,NA,NA,TRBJ1-1,TGTGCCAGCTCCTCCGGGACAACAGGTTACACTGAAGCTTTCTTT,CASSSGTTGYTEAFF
TRBV15,16,NA,TRBD1,TRBJ2-3,TGTGCCACCAGCAGCTTGGACAGGGGGAGGGGAGATACGCAGTATTTT,CATSSLDRGRGDTQYF
TRBV28,13,NA,NA,TRBJ2-7,TGTGCCAGCAGCCAAGGGGTCCTATACGAGCAGTACTTC,CASSQGVLYEQYF
TRBV5-4,12,NA,NA,TRBJ2-1,TGTGCCAGCAGAGGCAGGGGCAATGAGCAGTTCTTC,CASRGRGNEQFF
TRBV5-1,14,few,TRBD1,TRBJ1-5,TGCGCCAGCAGCTTGACACAGGGGGAACAGCCCCAGCATTTT,CASSLTQGEQPQHF
TRBV27,13,NA,TRBD1,TRBJ1-1,TGTGCCAGCAGCTACAGGGGGATGACTGAAGCTTTCTTT,CASSYRGMTEAFF
TRBV7-6,18,NA,NA,TRBJ1-3,TGTGCCAGCAGCCAGAGCTTTTCGGGGGGCTACTCTGGAAACACCATATATTTT,CASSQSFSGGYSGNTIYF
TRBV30,13,once,NA,TRBJ2-1,TGTGCCTGGAGGGACTCCTCCTACAATGAGCAGTTCTTC,CAWRDSSYNEQFF
TRBV11-2,14,NA,TRBD1,TRBJ2-7,TGTGCCAGCAGTTTCCGACAGGGAACTAACGAGCAGTACTTC,CASSFRQGTNEQYF
TRBV24-1,15,NA,NA,TRBJ2-2,TGTGCCACCAGTGATTTCTCCAGCGGCACCGGGGAGCTGTTTTTT,CATSDFSSGTGELFF
TRBV28,15,NA,NA,TRBJ1-4,TGTGCCAGCAGTAGGCTCCAGGGTGGAGATGAAAAACTGTTTTTT,CASSRLQGGDEKLFF
TRBV9,13,NA,NA,TRBJ2-2,TGTGCCAGCAGCAACCCGAGCACCGGGGAGCTGTTTTTT,CASSNPSTGELFF
TRBV21-1,17,NA,NA,TRBJ1-5,TGTGCCAGTGATAACTGGGACAGGGTAGGCCACAATCAGCCCCAGCATTTT,CASDNWDRVGHNQPQHF
TRBV6-5,12,NA,TRBD2,TRBJ2-1,TGTGCCAGCAGTTCTCCCTGGGGGAGGGAGTTCTTC,CASSSPWGREFF
TRBV3-1/TRBV3-2,13,NA,NA,TRBJ2-5,TGTGCCAGCAGCCGTCAGGTTGAAGAGACCCAGTACTTC,CASSRQVEETQYF
TRBV3-1/TRBV3-2,12,once,NA,TRBJ2-2,TGTGCCAGCAGCCAAGTCCGCGGGGAGCTGTTTTTT,CASSQVRGELFF
TRBV6-1,19,NA,NA,TRBJ1-6,TGTGCCAGCAGTGAGCCCCGCCTCGGGGGAAGGAGATATAATTCACCCCTCCACTTT,CASSEPRLGGRRYNSPLHF
TRBV12-2,20,NA,NA,TRBJ2-2,TGTGCAAGTCGCTTATCAGCGGGGGGGCACCCTGTGGGGAACACCGGGGAGCTGTTTTTT,CASRLSAGGHPVGNTGELFF
TRBV5-3,15,few,NA,TRBJ2-7,TGTGCCAGAAGCTCCCACGGGATATTAATCTGCGAGCAGTACTTC,CARSSHGILICEQYF
TRBV18,13,NA,TRBD1,TRBJ1-2,TGTGCCAGCTCACCCGGGACAGATTCGGGCTACACCTTC,CASSPGTDSGYTF
TRBV20-1,15,NA,TRBD1,TRBJ2-1,TGCAGTGCTAGTAGATGGGACAGGGGCAACAATGAGCAGTTCTTC,CSASRWDRGNNEQFF